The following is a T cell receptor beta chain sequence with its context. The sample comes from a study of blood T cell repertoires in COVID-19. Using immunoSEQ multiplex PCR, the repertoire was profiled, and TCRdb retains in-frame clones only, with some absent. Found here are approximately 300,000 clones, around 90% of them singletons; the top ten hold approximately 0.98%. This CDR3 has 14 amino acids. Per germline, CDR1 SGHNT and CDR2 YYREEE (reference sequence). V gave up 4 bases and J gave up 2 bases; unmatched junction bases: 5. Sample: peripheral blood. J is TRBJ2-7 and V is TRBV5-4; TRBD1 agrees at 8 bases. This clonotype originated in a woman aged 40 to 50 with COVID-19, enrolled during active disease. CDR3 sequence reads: CASSHGQGPYEQYF. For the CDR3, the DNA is TGTGCCAGCAGCCATGGACAGGGTCCCTACGAGCAGTACTTC.